These 27 T cell receptor beta chains originate from one sample sequenced in a study of blood T cells in healthy people across ages. It was with a sample-barcoded 5' primer and a J-beta primer mix that a second PCR of about 7 to 12 cycles was run. TCRdb reprocessed the 5' RACE reads via MiXCR and lists one record per CDR3 protein. The repertoire holds 750,000 to 850,000 distinct CDR3 sequences, with 20% to 25% as singletons. These data also formed part of another study, on T cells of mothers and their children.

Sequencing used blood. The source is a boy aged 5-17 years in good health.

Many counts were recorded for this clonotype. The chain has TRBV11-2 and TRBJ2-1; a possible D gene is TRBD1 (6 bases). CDR1 and CDR2 from the germline V gene are SGHAT and FQNNGV. The CDR3 is 15 amino acids. The germline V and J ends were trimmed by 1 base and 0 bases, with 7 bases remaining between them. The CDR3 loop is CASSLAQGSYNEQFF. Here the CDR3 DNA reads TGTGCCAGCAGCTTAGCACAGGGCTCCTACAATGAGCAGTTCTTC.

This clonotype was observed a few times. CDR3 coding DNA: TGTGCCAGCAGGCGGGACAGGGGGCGCGAAGAGACCCAGTACTTC. Translating gives CASRRDRGREETQYF. This chain links TRBV7-2 with TRBJ2-5; 12 bases map to TRBD1. Germline CDR1 SGHTA, CDR2 FQGNSA. This CDR3 has 15 residues. The J segment lost 3 bases and the V segment lost 6 bases, leaving 5 bases of the junction unmatched.

This clonotype was picked up many times. In nucleotides, the CDR3 is TGTGCCAGCAGCCCGACAGGGGGAAACGAAAAACTGTTTTTT. It yields the protein CASSPTGGNEKLFF. This chain connects TRBV7-9 to TRBJ1-4; 9 nucleotides align to TRBD1. With V trimmed by 5 bases and J by 8 bases, 6 bases remained unmatched. The germline V gene has CDR1 SEHNR and CDR2 FQNEAQ (reference sequence). The length of the CDR3 is 14 residues.

The sample holds a few counts of this clonotype. The J gene is TRBJ1-6, the V gene TRBV7-2, with D perhaps TRBD1 (6 bases). Deletions cut 1 base from V and 6 bases from J, with 10 bases between. Germline V lookup: CDR1 SGHTA, CDR2 FQGNSA. CDR3 length: 15 residues. The CDR3 DNA sequence: TGTGCCAGCAGCTTAGTGACAGGATCTAATTCACCCCTCCACTTT. Translating gives CASSLVTGSNSPLHF. The entire variable domain, with the rest obtained from reference TRBV7-2 and TRBJ1-6, is as follows: GAGVSQSPSNKVTEKGKDVELRCDPISGHTALYWYRQSLGQGLEFLIYFQGNSAPDKSGLPSDRFSAERTGGSVSTLTIQRTQQEDSAVYLCASSLVTGSNSPLHFGNGTRLTVT.

This clonotype occurred a few times. The chain carries TRBV12-3 or TRBV12-4 and TRBJ1-2, with TRBD1 identical over 7 bases. The junction had 14 bases not matched to a gene; V was cut back by 5 bases and J by 8 bases. The CDR3 extends over 15 amino acids. CDR3 in amino acids: CASSPGTDRREGYTF. Here the CDR3 DNA reads TGTGCCAGCAGTCCCGGGACAGACCGTCGCGAGGGCTACACCTTC.

CDR3 nucleotides: TGCAGTGCTAGATGGGGACTAGCGGGGGAGGGGACAGGGGAGACCCAGTACTTC. Residues: CSARWGLAGEGTGETQYF. The chain carries TRBV20-1 and TRBJ2-5, with 14 bases matching TRBD2. Germline-derived CDR1 and CDR2 are DFQATT and SNEGSKA (reference sequence). CDR3 length: 18 residues. J was trimmed by 5 bases and V by 2 bases; bases with no gene match: 13.

V is TRBV3-1 and J is TRBJ2-5; 7 nucleotides match TRBD2. Unmatched junction bases numbered 12, after V lost 6 bases and J lost 5 bases. The CDR3 is made up of 15 amino acids. Germline values: CDR1 LGHDT, CDR2 YNNKEL (reference sequence). The CDR3 sequence: CASRLQASGPETQYF. As DNA, the CDR3 is TGTGCCAGCAGGTTACAGGCTAGCGGTCCGGAGACCCAGTACTTC.

This clonotype was seen a handful of times. The rearrangement links TRBV20-1 to TRBJ2-7; 10 bases agree with TRBD1. Germline values: CDR1 DFQATT, CDR2 SNEGSKA (reference sequence). The CDR3 is made up of 13 amino acids. V trimming: 3 bases; J trimming: 4 bases; junction bases outside the gene matches: 3. In DNA, the CDR3 is TGCAGTGCTAGTAGGGACAGGGGTTACGAGCAGTACTTC. Its translation: CSASRDRGYEQYF.

V is TRBV21-1 and J is TRBJ1-2. TRBV21-1 is a pseudogene. The CDR3 is 17 amino acids. This chain's CDR3 is CASSKALDGVGSYGYTF. The CDR3 region has the DNA TGTGCCAGCAGCAAAGCTCTGGACGGAGTGGGTAGTTATGGCTACACCTTC.

The chain joins TRBV6-2 or TRBV6-3 to TRBJ2-7; the D call may be TRBD1 or TRBD2 (5 bases each). Between the trimmed V and J ends, which lost 1 base and 4 bases, there was a span of 14 bases. CDR3 length equals 15 residues. CDR1 MNHEY and CDR2 SVGEGT come from the germline V gene. In DNA, the CDR3 is TGTGCCAGCAGTTACTACCCGGGGCGCAGATACGAGCAGTACTTC. Its translation is CASSYYPGRRYEQYF.

The chain links TRBV7-8 to TRBJ2-7; a possible D gene is TRBD1 (5 bases). Trimming stripped 5 bases from V and 0 bases from J, with 11 bases between. This CDR3 is built from 14 residues. The V gene's germline CDR1 is SGHVS and CDR2 FQNEAQ. CDR3 sequence reads: CASSVTGSSYEQYF. DNA for the CDR3: TGTGCCAGCAGCGTCACAGGTAGCTCCTACGAGCAGTACTTC. Drawing the rest from reference TRBV7-8 and TRBJ2-7, the complete variable domain is GAGVSQSPRYKVAKRGQDVALRCDPISGHVSLFWYQQALGQGPEFLTYFQNEAQLDKSGLPSDRFFAERPEGSVSTLKIQRTQQEDSAVYLCASSVTGSSYEQYFGPGTRLTVT.

The V call is TRBV7-8, the J call TRBJ2-7, with 7 positions matching TRBD2. The germline gives CDR1 SGHVS, CDR2 FQNEAQ. This CDR3 is built from 15 residues. V gave up 1 base and J gave up 0 bases; unmatched junction bases: 3. The CDR3 here is CASSLGGSSSYEQYF. The CDR3 region has the DNA TGTGCCAGCAGCTTAGGCGGGAGCAGCTCCTACGAGCAGTACTTC.

The chain joins TRBV24-1 to TRBJ2-1; D remains unclear. The CDR3 loop spans 13 amino acids. Germline-derived CDR1 and CDR2 are KGHDR and SFDVKD. The V end was cut by 4 bases, the J end by 7 bases, with 10 bases between. Here the CDR3 DNA reads TGTGCCACCAGTGACTATGGGTTAAATGAGCAGTTCTTC. Its protein product is CATSDYGLNEQFF.

The chain employs TRBV29-1 and TRBJ1-4; D not certain. The V end was cut by 5 bases, the J end by 6 bases, with 16 bases between. The germline CDR1 and CDR2 sequences are SQVTM and ANQGSEA. CDR3 length: 14 residues. In nucleotides, the CDR3 is TGCAGCGTTAAAGCGGACTTCGGGGATGAAAAACTGTTTTTT. Translated, it gives CSVKADFGDEKLFF. The full variable domain, in which reference TRBV29-1 and TRBJ1-4 provide the parts outside the CDR3, is SAVISQKPSRDICQRGTSLTIQCQVDSQVTMMFWYRQQPGQSLTLIATANQGSEATYESGFVIDKFPISRPNLTFSTLTVSNMSPEDSSIYLCSVKADFGDEKLFFGSGTQLSVL.

This chain joins TRBV6-2 or TRBV6-3 and TRBJ2-1, with 11 bases fitting TRBD2. Germline V gives CDR1 MNHEY, CDR2 SVGEGT. The V gene end was trimmed by 5 bases and the J gene end by 7 bases; junction bases not matched to a gene: 7. The CDR3 is 15 amino acids. This chain's CDR3 is CASSKVAGGLNEQFF. CDR3 nucleotides: TGTGCCAGCAGTAAGGTAGCGGGAGGGCTTAATGAGCAGTTCTTC.

The chain has TRBV6-2 or TRBV6-3 and TRBJ2-3; 7 bases align to TRBD1. In germline, CDR1 is MNHEY, CDR2 SVGEGT. Trimming cost V 6 bases and J 5 bases; bases outside gene matches: 11. CDR3 length equals 15 residues. Here the CDR3 reads CASSLDRDKRDTQYF. The CDR3 DNA sequence: TGTGCCAGCAGCTTAGACAGGGATAAGAGAGATACGCAGTATTTT.

This chain joins TRBV6-5 and TRBJ1-4, with D maybe TRBD1 (5 bases). The V gene lost 2 bases and the J gene lost 2 bases, with 27 bases spanning the gap. Germline-derived CDR1 and CDR2 are MNHEY and SVGAGI. The CDR3 has 21 residues. In DNA form, the CDR3 reads TGTGCCAGCAGTTACGGGCGGGGGATTCCGGAACGACCACCGACTAATGAAAAACTGTTTTTT. It yields the protein CASSYGRGIPERPPTNEKLFF.

V and J are TRBV5-1 and TRBJ2-4, with 12 nucleotides matching TRBD2. Looked up from germline, CDR1 is SGHRS and CDR2 is YFSETQ. This CDR3 spans 13 amino acids. The trim removed 7 bases at V and 10 bases at J, leaving 6 bases unmatched. CDR3 coding DNA: TGCGCCAGCGGACCGACTAGCGGGAGAATTCAGTACTTC. It codes for CASGPTSGRIQYF. Full variable domain (missing parts from reference TRBV5-1 and TRBJ2-4): KAGVTQTPRYLIKTRGQQVTLSCSPISGHRSVSWYQQTPGQGLQFLFEYFSETQRNKGNFPGRFSGRQFSNSRSEMNVSTLELGDSALYLCASGPTSGRIQYFGAGTRLSVL.

Details on this clonotype: One end of the junction does not line up with germline, which may come from a read error. This chain connects TRBV5-8 to TRBJ2-5; possibly TRBD1 for D (6 bases). This CDR3 comprises 14 residues. The germline gives CDR1 SGHTS, CDR2 YDEGEE. CDR3 nucleotides: TGTGCTAGCAGTACGGGACATCTAGGGGAGACCCAGTACTTC. Protein: CASSTGHLGETQYF.

This clonotype has just a few counts. This sequence joins TRBV5-1 and TRBJ2-5; 7 positions match TRBD2. After removal of 0 bases from V and 3 bases from J, the junction contained 11 bases not matched to a gene. The CDR3 sequence is 17 residues long. Per the germline V gene, CDR1 is SGHRS and CDR2 is YFSETQ. The CDR3 here is CASSLAGDGGSKETQYF. In DNA form, the CDR3 reads TGCGCCAGCAGCTTGGCGGGAGACGGGGGGTCCAAAGAGACCCAGTACTTC. The complete variable domain, with remaining parts taken from reference TRBV5-1 and TRBJ2-5, reads KAGVTQTPRYLIKTRGQQVTLSCSPISGHRSVSWYQQTPGQGLQFLFEYFSETQRNKGNFPGRFSGRQFSNSRSEMNVSTLELGDSALYLCASSLAGDGGSKETQYFGPGTRLLVL.

The V call is TRBV24-1, the J call TRBJ1-4, with TRBD1 as a possible D gene (5 bases). The V end was cut by 9 bases, the J end by 4 bases, with 14 bases between. Germline CDR1 reads KGHDR; CDR2 reads SFDVKD. The CDR3 length is 14 residues. CDR3 coding DNA: TGTGCCACCCCCCTGAGAGGGGATAATGAAAAACTGTTTTTT. Amino acid sequence: CATPLRGDNEKLFF.

In regard to this clonotype: At one end, the junction sequence differs from germline, possibly due to a read error. The V gene is TRBV7-2, the J gene TRBJ2-1; D possibly corresponds to TRBD2 (5 bases). The J call is in doubt because the DNA end fits TRBJ2-5 better. CDR1 and CDR2 from the germline V gene are SGHTA and FQGNSA. The CDR3 is made up of 14 amino acids. CDR3 loop: CAISRRTGWETQYF. CDR3 nucleotide sequence: TGTGCCATCAGCCGCCGGACGGGATGGGAGACCCAGTACTTC.

As DNA, the CDR3 is TGTGCCAGCAGCCATCTCGCCAGGGAAGCTTTCTTT. It yields the protein CASSHLAREAFF. V is TRBV3-1 and J is TRBJ1-1; D is ambiguous. The CDR3 totals 12 residues. CDR1 and CDR2 from the germline V gene are LGHDT and YNNKEL (reference sequence). V was pared by 3 bases and J by 8 bases, with 10 bases between. The full variable domain, its missing parts supplied by reference TRBV3-1 and TRBJ1-1, is DTAVSQTPKYLVTQMGNDKSIKCEQNLGHDTMYWYKQDSKKFLKIMFSYNNKELIINETVPNRFSPKSPDKAHLNLHINSLELGDSAVYFCASSHLAREAFFGQGTRLTVV.

This clonotype has more than one count but fewer than ten. The J gene is TRBJ2-3, the V gene TRBV6-2 or TRBV6-3; D perhaps matches TRBD1 (5 bases). Trimming removed 6 bases at V and 2 bases at J, with 18 bases between. This CDR3 is built from 16 residues. Germline V CDR1 and CDR2: MNHEY, SVGEGT. CDR3 sequence reads: CASSHARVLFTDTQYF. The CDR3 coding sequence is TGTGCCAGCAGCCACGCCAGGGTTTTATTCACAGATACGCAGTATTTT.

This clonotype was seen at least ten times. J is TRBJ2-1 and V is TRBV4-2; no clear D. V was pared by 5 bases and J by 5 bases, with 16 bases between. CDR1 LGHNA and CDR2 YNFKEQ come from the germline V gene. This CDR3 has 15 amino acids. In DNA, the CDR3 is TGTGCCAGCAGCATCGGACCGTCGACGGACAATGAGCAGTTCTTC. Translating gives CASSIGPSTDNEQFF.

In this sample, this clonotype turned up a few times. The chain carries TRBV6-2 or TRBV6-3 and TRBJ1-4; a possible D gene is TRBD1 (6 bases). The germline V gene has CDR1 MNHEY and CDR2 SVGEGT. CDR3 length: 16 amino acids. With 0 bases removed from V and 8 bases from J, the gap between germline ends came to 16 bases. CDR3 protein: CASSYSKARGEEKLFF. The CDR3 nucleotides are TGTGCCAGCAGTTACTCGAAGGCCAGGGGAGAAGAAAAACTGTTTTTT.

The V call is TRBV25-1, the J call TRBJ2-5; D is undetermined. This CDR3 contains 14 residues. The V end was cut by 3 bases, the J end by 10 bases, with 18 bases between. Per the germline V gene, CDR1 is MGHDK and CDR2 is SYGVNS. CDR3 amino acids: CASSDGGLRVGQYF. CDR3 sequence (DNA): TGTGCCAGCAGTGATGGCGGATTAAGAGTTGGCCAGTACTTC.